This is a list of T cell receptor beta chains from one sample in a study of blood T cell repertoires in COVID-19. Libraries were prepared by immunoSEQ multiplex PCR; TCRdb keeps only in-frame clonotypes and omits some of them. The data contain about 100,000 clones, 92% of them seen just once; the ten biggest clones take up approximately 5.7%. Sequencing was carried out using peripheral blood. Receptor source: a man between 50 and 59 years old with active COVID-19. The CDR3 runs from the conserved cysteine through the conserved F or W. Each record gives: V gene, J gene, D gene, clone size, CDR3 protein, CDR3 DNA. A D gene is named only where the DNA matches it firmly. Where a row states a size, it is once, few, many or the class of an expanded clone; other rows omit it.

>TRBV7-2|TRBJ2-7|NA|NA
CASSVELPYEQYF
TGTGCCAGCAGCGTTGAACTCCCATACGAGCAGTACTTC
>TRBV28|TRBJ2-1|NA|NA
CASSLIRNEQFF
TGTGCCAGCAGTTTAATACGGAATGAGCAGTTCTTC
>TRBV4-1|TRBJ1-5|NA|once
CASSQDHEGSQPQHF
TGCGCCAGCAGCCAAGATCACGAGGGTAGCCAGCCCCAGCATTTT
>TRBV29-1|TRBJ1-1|NA|NA
CSVDRGDTEAFF
TGCAGCGTTGACCGGGGGGACACTGAAGCTTTCTTT
>TRBV4-1|TRBJ2-1|TRBD2|once
CASSPGTSGRTTYNEQFF
TGCGCCAGCAGTCCCGGGACTAGCGGGAGAACGACCTACAATGAGCAGTTCTTC
>TRBV19|TRBJ2-3|TRBD2|NA
CASSTSGTSGPDTQYF
TGTGCCAGTAGTACCTCCGGGACTAGCGGCCCAGATACGCAGTATTTT
>TRBV7-8|TRBJ1-1|NA|NA
CASSLEVRVGTEAFF
TGTGCCAGCAGCTTGGAAGTCAGGGTCGGCACTGAAGCTTTCTTT
>TRBV5-8|TRBJ1-6|NA|NA
CASSFRGGANSPLHF
TGTGCCAGCAGCTTTAGGGGGGGGGCTAATTCACCCCTCCACTTT
>TRBV27|TRBJ1-1|NA|NA
CASSRLYNTEAFF
TGTGCCAGCAGTCGACTATACAACACTGAAGCTTTCTTT
>TRBV19|TRBJ2-3|NA|NA
CASSFNSGKTDTQYF
TGTGCCAGTAGTTTCAATAGCGGTAAAACAGATACGCAGTATTTT
>TRBV7-9|TRBJ1-1|TRBD1|NA
CASLTDRGGTGEAFF
TGTGCCAGCCTCACCGACAGGGGCGGCACGGGTGAAGCTTTCTTT
>TRBV4-1|TRBJ1-6|NA|few
CASSQLTGSLNSPLHF
TGCGCCAGCAGCCAGCTTACAGGGTCTCTTAATTCACCCCTCCACTTT
>TRBV7-3|TRBJ2-2|TRBD2|NA
CASSLGTSGVNTGELFF
TGTGCCAGCAGCCTAGGGACTAGCGGGGTGAACACCGGGGAGCTGTTTTTT
>TRBV5-4|TRBJ2-1|NA|NA
CASSLAGSGYNEQFF
TGTGCCAGCAGCTTGGCCGGGAGTGGGTACAATGAGCAGTTCTTC
>TRBV7-9|TRBJ1-1|NA|NA
CASSFTQGTEAFF
TGTGCCAGCAGCTTTACTCAGGGCACTGAAGCTTTCTTT
>TRBV11-2|TRBJ1-1|TRBD1|NA
CASSLRQGVSFF
TGTGCCAGCAGCCTGAGACAGGGAGTCTCTTTCTTT
>TRBV4-2|TRBJ1-4|NA|NA
CASSQDEWGGEKLFF
TGTGCCAGCAGCCAAGATGAGTGGGGGGGGGAAAAACTGTTTTTT
>TRBV2|TRBJ2-3|NA|NA
CASRLFRGVADTQYF
TGTGCCAGCAGGCTGTTTCGGGGAGTGGCAGATACGCAGTATTTT
>TRBV25-1|TRBJ2-3|NA|NA
CASSEGGRTDTQYF
TGTGCCAGCAGTGAGGGTGGGAGGACAGATACGCAGTATTTT
>TRBV5-1|TRBJ2-7|TRBD1|NA
CASSLRDRGHEQYF
TGCGCCAGCAGCCTCCGGGACAGGGGCCACGAGCAGTACTTC
>TRBV7-9|TRBJ2-3|TRBD2|NA
CASSLDIAGGIEGDTQYF
TGTGCCAGCAGCTTAGATATAGCGGGAGGCATCGAGGGAGATACGCAGTATTTT
>TRBV28|TRBJ2-5|NA|NA
CASTSKRGTETQYF
TGTGCCAGCACTTCTAAAAGGGGGACGGAGACCCAGTACTTC
>TRBV7-9|TRBJ2-5|NA|NA
CASSLASRAQGETQYF
TGTGCCAGCAGCTTAGCCTCGCGCGCGCAGGGAGAGACCCAGTACTTC
>TRBV6-4|TRBJ1-4|TRBD1|NA
CASQNLGTGGNEKLFF
TGTGCCAGCCAAAACCTCGGGACAGGGGGTAATGAAAAACTGTTTTTT